The T cell receptor (beta chain) under discussion was sequenced for a study of OX40 agonist ivuxolimab in advanced cancers. Regarding the study as a whole: CD8+ T cells averaged more expanded clones than CD4+.

Turning to this clone: Its antigen is unknown.

The germline gives CDR1 SEHNR, CDR2 FQNEAQ (reference sequence). V trimming: 4 bases; J trimming: 4 bases; junction bases outside the gene matches: 13. The CDR3 contains 16 residues. Assay: immunoSEQ multiplex PCR; the TCRdb copy retains only in-frame clones and omits some. Of about 67,000 clones listed, 85% are singletons. Patients were excluded for autoimmune disease history or systemic immunosuppression. J is TRBJ2-7 and V is TRBV7-9, with 7 bases that match TRBD1. Sequenced here: CD4+ or CD8+ T cells sorted from blood, sampled in a trial of the OX40 agonist ivuxolimab. This receptor was identified in an adult with an advanced solid tumor such as melanoma, head and neck, liver or kidney cancer. Here the CDR3 reads CASSSDSGTDLYEQYF. CDR3 sequence (DNA): TGTGCCAGCAGCTCAGATTCCGGGACAGACCTGTACGAGCAGTACTTC. The variable domain in full, completed from reference TRBV7-9 and TRBJ2-7, reads DTGVSQNPRHKITKRGQNVTFRCDPISEHNRLYWYRQTLGQGPEFLTYFQNEAQLEKSRLLSDRFSAERPKGSFSTLEIQRTEQGDSAMYLCASSSDSGTDLYEQYFGPGTRLTVT.